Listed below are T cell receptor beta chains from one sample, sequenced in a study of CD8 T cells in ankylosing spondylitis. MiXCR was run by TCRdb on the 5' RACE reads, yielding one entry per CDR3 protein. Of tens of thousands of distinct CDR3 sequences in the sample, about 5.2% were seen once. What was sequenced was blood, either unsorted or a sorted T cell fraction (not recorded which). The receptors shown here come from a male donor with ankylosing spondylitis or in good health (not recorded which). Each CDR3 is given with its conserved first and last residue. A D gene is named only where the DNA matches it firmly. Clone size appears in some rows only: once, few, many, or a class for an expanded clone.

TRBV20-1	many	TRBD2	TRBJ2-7	TGCAGTGCTAGACCTCCTAGCGGGGGGCCTTACTCCTACGAGCAGTACTTC	CSARPPSGGPYSYEQYF
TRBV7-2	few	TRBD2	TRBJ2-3	TGTGCCAGCAGCTTAGTCATCAGCGGGGGATCCACAGATACGCAGTATTTT	CASSLVISGGSTDTQYF
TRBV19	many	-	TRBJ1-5	TGTGCCAGTATCGGAGGGGGTGCTAGCAATCAGCCCCAGCATTTT	CASIGGGASNQPQHF
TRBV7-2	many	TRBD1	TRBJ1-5	TGTGCCAGCAGCCCCCGGGACAGACAGTATAGCAATCAGCCCCAGCATTTT	CASSPRDRQYSNQPQHF
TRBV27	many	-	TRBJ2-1	TGTGCCAGCAGTCTACAGGGTCACAATGAGCAGTTCTTC	CASSLQGHNEQFF
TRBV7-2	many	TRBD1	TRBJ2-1	TGTGCCAGCAGCTTCGACAGGGGGAGGTACAATGAGCAGTTCTTC	CASSFDRGRYNEQFF
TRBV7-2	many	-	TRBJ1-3	TGTGCCAGCAGCTTACGGGGACCGGGACGAGAGGGAAACACCATATATTTT	CASSLRGPGREGNTIYF
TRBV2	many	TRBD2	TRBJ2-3	TGTGCCAGCAGGGGTAGCGGGGGGGCCGCAGATACGCAGTATTTT	CASRGSGGAADTQYF
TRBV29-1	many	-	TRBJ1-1	TGCAGCGTTGCGGGCGTCCCTGAAGCTTTCTTT	CSVAGVPEAFF
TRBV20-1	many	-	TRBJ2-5	TGCAGTTCGCCCGATGCGGGGGCTTTGTACCAAGAGACCCAGTACTTC	CSSPDAGALYQETQYF
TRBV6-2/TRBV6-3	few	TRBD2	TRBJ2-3	TGTGCCAGCAGTCCCCCGGCTAGCCCGGGAGGCCCCAGCAGCACAGATACGCAGTATTTT	CASSPPASPGGPSSTDTQYF
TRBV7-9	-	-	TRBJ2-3	TGTGCCAGCGGACTACCAGTCACAGATACGCGGTATTTT	CASGLPVTDTRYF
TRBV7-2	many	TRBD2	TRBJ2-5	TGTGCCAGCAGCCGCGATGGAGTAGCGGGGGGGAAAGAGACCCAGTACTTC	CASSRDGVAGGKETQYF
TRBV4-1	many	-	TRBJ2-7	TGCGCCAGCAGCCAAGTCGGGAACGAGCAGTACTTC	CASSQVGNEQYF
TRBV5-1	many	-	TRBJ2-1	TGCGCCAGCAGCAAGGTGAATGAGCAGTTCTTC	CASSKVNEQFF
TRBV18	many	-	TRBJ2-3	TGTGCCAGCTCAATAGTACGTAGCACAGATACGCAGTATTTT	CASSIVRSTDTQYF
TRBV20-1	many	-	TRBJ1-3	TGCAGTGCCTCCGGGGCATCGAGCTCTGGAAACACCATATATTTT	CSASGASSSGNTIYF
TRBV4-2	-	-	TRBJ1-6	TGTGCCAGCAGCCAAGCCGGGGGCGCAAATTCACCCCTCCACTTT	CASSQAGGANSPLHF
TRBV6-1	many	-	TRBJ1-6	TGTGCCAGCAGCGAGCCTAATTGGAATTCACCCCTCCACTTT	CASSEPNWNSPLHF
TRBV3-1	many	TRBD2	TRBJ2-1	TGTGCCAGCAGCCAAGAAGGAGCGGGGTACAATGAGCAGTTCTTC	CASSQEGAGYNEQFF
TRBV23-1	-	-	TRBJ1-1	TGCGCCAGCAGTCAGCTCTGGACGGGGAACACTGAAGCTTTCTTT	CASSQLWTGNTEAFF
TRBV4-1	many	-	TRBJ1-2	TGCGCCAGCAGCCAAGATCGGTCTAACTATGGCTACACCTTC	CASSQDRSNYGYTF
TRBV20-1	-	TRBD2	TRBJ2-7	TGCAGTGCTAATCGCCTGGCGGGGGGAGCCCTGACCTACGAGCAGTACTTC	CSANRLAGGALTYEQYF
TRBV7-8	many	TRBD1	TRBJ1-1	TGTGCCAGCAGCTCCAATCCGGGACAGGGGACCACTGAAGCTTTCTTT	CASSSNPGQGTTEAFF
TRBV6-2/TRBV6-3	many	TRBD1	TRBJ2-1	TGTGCCAGCGTAGAGACAGGGGTCTACAATGAGCAGTTCTTC	CASVETGVYNEQFF
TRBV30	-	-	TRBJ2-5	TGTGCCTGGAGAGTACGTCAGCAAGAGGCCCAGTACTTC	CAWRVRQQEAQYF